Listed here is a single T cell receptor beta chain. The antigen is undetermined. This sample was taken from a study of T cell responses to AZD1222 COVID-19 vaccine. As for the study in general: Some second doses came at about 4 weeks and others at about 12 weeks; these were pooled. Overall study results and limits: Only six individuals given AZD1222 were seropositive at baseline. The donor cohort was predominantly white British with a female majority, and clonal diversity may have been underestimated.

Produced via immunoSEQ multiplex PCR; TCRdb's table is partial and in-frame only. The sample carries some 150,000 clones, roughly 89% recorded once. The sequence was obtained from an adult in good health. This material consisted of peripheral blood, taken on day 0 of AZD1222 vaccination.

The CDR3 nucleotides read TGTGCCAGCAGCGTACGCTACGAGCAGTACTTC. Translated, it gives CASSVRYEQYF. This chain connects TRBV9 to TRBJ2-7; D call uncertain. Trimming removed 1 base from V and 3 bases from J, with 2 bases in between. CDR1 SGDLS and CDR2 YYNGEE come from the germline V gene. CDR3 length: 11 amino acids.